The rows below give T cell receptor beta chains drawn from one sample of a study of T cells in Graves' hyperthyroidism and ophthalmopathy. TCRdb independently ran MiXCR on the multiplex PCR reads; one entry per CDR3 protein. The profile shows about 110,000 distinct CDR3 sequences, 16% of them singletons. The specimen sequenced was blood. Source of these receptors: a woman aged 45-65 years with Graves' hyperthyroidism. CDR3s include the opening cysteine and the closing phenylalanine or tryptophan. Fields, in order: CDR3 DNA, CDR3 protein, V gene, J gene, D gene, clone size. The D gene is left open where the match is weak. Clone size is not always given. Where it is, it says once, few, many or a class for expanded clones.

CDR3nt: TGCAACGTTGAAGAAAGGTGGCGGGAGTCAGATACGCAGTATTTT; CDR3aa: CNVEERWRESDTQYF; v_gene: TRBV29-1; j_gene: TRBJ2-3; d_gene: TRBD2; abundance: many
CDR3nt: TGCAGTGCTAGAGAGGCGAGTTTGAGAGGAGAGACCCAGTACTTC; CDR3aa: CSAREASLRGETQYF; v_gene: TRBV20-1; j_gene: TRBJ2-5; d_gene: .; abundance: many
CDR3nt: TGTGCCAGCAGTTTGGAGAGGGCGGACACCGGGGAGCTGTTTTTT; CDR3aa: CASSLERADTGELFF; v_gene: TRBV28; j_gene: TRBJ2-2; d_gene: .; abundance: few
CDR3nt: TGCGCCAGCAGCTTGGAAGGACAGGTCAGCGAGCAGTTCTTC; CDR3aa: CASSLEGQVSEQFF; v_gene: TRBV5-1; j_gene: TRBJ2-1; d_gene: TRBD1; abundance: many
CDR3nt: TGCAGCGCCCTCGGGCTCTACAATGAGCAGTTCTTC; CDR3aa: CSALGLYNEQFF; v_gene: TRBV29-1; j_gene: TRBJ2-1; d_gene: .; abundance: many
CDR3nt: TGTGCCAGCCGCGGGCCAGGGTTAGGCGGCTACACCTTC; CDR3aa: CASRGPGLGGYTF; v_gene: TRBV6-4; j_gene: TRBJ1-2; d_gene: .; abundance: few
CDR3nt: TGTGCCAGCAGCCCTTCCGGATACGAGCAGTACTTC; CDR3aa: CASSPSGYEQYF; v_gene: TRBV12-3/TRBV12-4; j_gene: TRBJ2-7; d_gene: .; abundance: many
CDR3nt: TGTGCCAGCAGTTTCGGGACTCTAGCCAAAAACATTCAGTACTTC; CDR3aa: CASSFGTLAKNIQYF; v_gene: TRBV12-3/TRBV12-4; j_gene: TRBJ2-4; d_gene: .; abundance: .
CDR3nt: TGTGCCAGCAGTTTGGGAAAGGGGATGGGTTACAATCAGCCCCAGCATTTT; CDR3aa: CASSLGKGMGYNQPQHF; v_gene: TRBV28; j_gene: TRBJ1-5; d_gene: .; abundance: many
CDR3nt: TGTGCCAGCAGTGAAGCGGCTAGCGGGATCCCCTTAGACTCCTACAATGAGCAGTTCTTC; CDR3aa: CASSEAASGIPLDSYNEQFF; v_gene: TRBV6-1; j_gene: TRBJ2-1; d_gene: TRBD2; abundance: many
CDR3nt: TGTGCCAGCAGCCGTCAACCGGGACAGTCTGAAGCTTTCTTT; CDR3aa: CASSRQPGQSEAFF; v_gene: TRBV11-1; j_gene: TRBJ1-1; d_gene: TRBD1; abundance: many
CDR3nt: TGTGCCAGCAGTGAGGCCGGGGAGCTGTTTTTT; CDR3aa: CASSEAGELFF; v_gene: TRBV6-2/TRBV6-3; j_gene: TRBJ2-2; d_gene: .; abundance: many
CDR3nt: TGTGCCAGCAGTGAAGCGGGACTAGCGGGACCCCACAATGAGCAGTTCTTC; CDR3aa: CASSEAGLAGPHNEQFF; v_gene: TRBV6-1; j_gene: TRBJ2-1; d_gene: TRBD2; abundance: .
CDR3nt: TGTGCCAGCAGTTCCGCCGGCAGGGGGCAGGGGGGCTATGGCTACACCTTC; CDR3aa: CASSSAGRGQGGYGYTF; v_gene: TRBV28; j_gene: TRBJ1-2; d_gene: TRBD1; abundance: .
CDR3nt: TGTGCCAGCAGTTTAGCGCGGCACACTGAAGCTTTCTTT; CDR3aa: CASSLARHTEAFF; v_gene: TRBV12-3/TRBV12-4; j_gene: TRBJ1-1; d_gene: .; abundance: many
CDR3nt: TGTGCCACCGAACATTCTAACACTGAAGCTTTCTTT; CDR3aa: CATEHSNTEAFF; v_gene: TRBV7-9; j_gene: TRBJ1-1; d_gene: .; abundance: .